Each of the 22 T cell receptor beta chains below was sequenced from the same sample in a study of blood T cell repertoires in COVID-19. Some clones are missing from TCRdb's copy, which holds only in-frame ones; the method was immunoSEQ multiplex PCR. Among a few hundred thousand clones, around 85% were seen once, and the ten largest hold 6.2%. Sequences were obtained from peripheral blood. Receptors originate from a man in his fifties or sixties with acute or convalescent COVID-19.

This chain joins TRBV7-2 and TRBJ1-1; D not certain. Germline CDR1 reads SGHTA; CDR2 reads FQGNSA. The CDR3 runs to 14 residues. The V end was cut by 4 bases, the J end by 4 bases, with 13 bases between. The CDR3 nucleotides are TGTGCCAGCAGCTATCAGGTGGGTGTCACTGAAGCTTTCTTT. Its protein product is CASSYQVGVTEAFF. Using reference TRBV7-2 and TRBJ1-1 for the parts outside the CDR3, the full variable domain is GAGVSQSPSNKVTEKGKDVELRCDPISGHTALYWYRQSLGQGLEFLIYFQGNSAPDKSGLPSDRFSAERTGGSVSTLTIQRTQQEDSAVYLCASSYQVGVTEAFFGQGTRLTVV.

The V and J genes are TRBV7-2 and TRBJ1-5; D gene unclear. The ends were cut back, 4 bases at V and 0 bases at J, with 10 bases in the middle. CDR3 length: 15 amino acids. Germline CDR1 and CDR2: SGHTA and FQGNSA. The CDR3 bases are TGTGCCAGCAGCTCCTCAGGTATTAGCAATCAGCCCCAGCATTTT. Translating it yields CASSSSGISNQPQHF.

This chain uses TRBV5-1 with TRBJ2-5, with 8 bases lining up with TRBD2. The CDR3 extends over 15 amino acids. Per the germline V gene, CDR1 is SGHRS and CDR2 is YFSETQ. After removal of 0 bases from V and 3 bases from J, the junction contained 4 bases not matched to a gene. This CDR3 is CASSLGGRMKETQYF. For the CDR3, the DNA is TGCGCCAGCAGCTTGGGCGGGAGGATGAAAGAGACCCAGTACTTC. The full variable domain, its missing parts supplied by reference TRBV5-1 and TRBJ2-5, is KAGVTQTPRYLIKTRGQQVTLSCSPISGHRSVSWYQQTPGQGLQFLFEYFSETQRNKGNFPGRFSGRQFSNSRSEMNVSTLELGDSALYLCASSLGGRMKETQYFGPGTRLLVL.

Only one count was recorded for this clone. The J gene is TRBJ1-1, the V gene TRBV19; TRBD1 agrees at 8 bases. The germline CDR1 and CDR2 sequences are LNHDA and SQIVND (reference sequence). CDR3 length: 12 residues. Trimming at V came to 6 bases and at J to 6 bases, leaving 3 bases not matched to a gene. The CDR3 region has the DNA TGTGCCAGTAGGAGACAGGGGTCTGAAGCTTTCTTT. This encodes CASRRQGSEAFF. The whole variable domain, remainder taken from reference TRBV19 and TRBJ1-1, is DGGITQSPKYLFRKEGQNVTLSCEQNLNHDAMYWYRQDPGQGLRLIYYSQIVNDFQKGDIAEGYSVSREKKESFPLTVTSAQKNPTAFYLCASRRQGSEAFFGQGTRLTVV.

The CDR3 DNA is TGTGCCAGTAGTATGACTGCACGGTGGGGCTACACCTTC. Residues: CASSMTARWGYTF. This chain links TRBV19 with TRBJ1-2, with no clear D. Trimming took 3 bases from V and 8 from J, leaving 13 bases between them. CDR1 and CDR2 (germline): LNHDA, SQIVND (reference sequence). This CDR3 has 13 residues.

The chain employs TRBV28 and TRBJ1-5; 8 bases map to TRBD1. Germline trimming cut 5 bases from V and 4 bases from J; bases unmatched to any gene: 13. The germline V gene has CDR1 MDHEN and CDR2 SYDVKM. The CDR3 spans 17 residues. The CDR3 here is CASSLLTGGRSNQPQHF. Here the CDR3 DNA reads TGTGCCAGCAGTCTTCTAACAGGGGGGAGATCGAATCAGCCCCAGCATTTT.

This clone has just one count. The chain uses TRBV19 and TRBJ2-5; 7 positions match TRBD2. The V and J ends lost 7 bases and 9 bases, in that order; junction bases with no gene match: 17. The germline gives CDR1 LNHDA, CDR2 SQIVND (reference sequence). The CDR3 totals 15 residues. The CDR3 loop reads CASTFPLTGGGAQYF. CDR3 nucleotide sequence: TGTGCCAGTACCTTCCCTCTGACGGGAGGAGGGGCCCAGTACTTC.

The V gene is TRBV19, the J gene TRBJ1-1; D gene ambiguous. CDR1 is LNHDA and CDR2 is SQIVND in the germline V gene (reference sequence). V lost 3 bases to trimming and J lost 0 bases, with 8 bases between them. The CDR3 is 14 amino acids. CDR3 region: CASSITGMNTEAFF. The DNA of the CDR3 is TGTGCCAGTAGTATTACCGGGATGAACACTGAAGCTTTCTTT.

This clone was seen more than once but under ten times. The chain uses TRBV3-1 (or the pseudogene TRBV3-2) and TRBJ1-5; no definite D call. Looked up from germline, CDR1 is LGHDT and CDR2 is YNNKEL (reference sequence). CDR3 length: 13 amino acids. V was pared by 0 bases and J by 4 bases, with 4 bases between. The CDR3, as DNA: TGTGCCAGCAGCCAAGATCAAAATCAGCCCCAGCATTTT. This codes for CASSQDQNQPQHF.

This clone came up a few times. This chain uses TRBV28 with TRBJ2-7; D is unclear. In germline, CDR1 is MDHEN, CDR2 SYDVKM. Trimming removed 4 bases from V and 7 bases from J, with 23 bases in between. The CDR3 totals 16 residues. The CDR3 reads CASSSLTNSHFKEQYF. Here the CDR3 DNA reads TGTGCCAGCAGTTCCTTAACTAATTCCCACTTTAAGGAGCAGTACTTC.

The J gene is TRBJ2-1, the V gene TRBV15, with TRBD2 identical over 14 bases. CDR3 size: 16 residues. The V gene's germline CDR1 is LNHNV and CDR2 YYDKDF (reference sequence). With V trimmed by 3 bases and J by 6 bases, 4 bases remained unmatched. The CDR3 loop reads CATSSRLAGGGNEQFF. The CDR3 nucleotides are TGTGCCACCAGCAGCCGACTAGCGGGGGGGGGCAATGAGCAGTTCTTC.

This sequence joins TRBV4-2 and TRBJ1-3; D is possibly TRBD1 (6 bases). Germline CDR1 reads LGHNA; CDR2 reads YNFKEQ. The CDR3 extends over 15 amino acids. V gave up 1 base and J gave up 1 base, with 8 bases separating them. In DNA, the CDR3 is TGTGCCAGCAGCCAAGGGACAGCTTCTGGAAACACCATATATTTT. Protein sequence: CASSQGTASGNTIYF.

This clone appeared a few times. The gene calls are TRBV27 and TRBJ1-1; D not certain. The CDR3 is made up of 13 amino acids. Trimming shortened V by 4 bases and J by 1 base, and 7 bases separated the two germline ends. Germline-derived CDR1 and CDR2 are MNHEY and SMNVEV (reference sequence). CDR3 residues: CASSYSQNTEAFF. In DNA form, the CDR3 reads TGTGCCAGCAGTTATTCCCAGAACACTGAAGCTTTCTTT.

The chain employs TRBV11-3 and TRBJ1-1; D is unclear. Between the trimmed V and J ends, which lost 0 bases and 0 bases, there was a span of 8 bases. Germline CDR1 reads SGHNT; CDR2 reads YENEEA. This CDR3 comprises 15 residues. The CDR3 DNA reads as TGTGCCAGCAGCTTAGACAGAATCATGAACACTGAAGCTTTCTTT. Protein: CASSLDRIMNTEAFF. The full variable domain, completed using reference TRBV11-3 and TRBJ1-1, is EAGVVQSPRYKIIEKKQPVAFWCNPISGHNTLYWYLQNLGQGPELLIRYENEEAVDDSQLPKDRFSAERLKGVDSTLKIQPAELGDSAVYLCASSLDRIMNTEAFFGQGTRLTVV.

The chain couples TRBV3-1 (or the pseudogene TRBV3-2) to TRBJ1-1, with D perhaps matching TRBD1 (6 bases). The length of the CDR3 is 14 residues. The germline V gene encodes CDR1 LGHDT and CDR2 YNNKEL (reference sequence). The ends were cut back, 4 bases at V and 1 base at J, with 10 bases in the middle. The CDR3 bases are TGTGCCAGCAGCCGCCTACAGGGGAACACTGAAGCTTTCTTT. Its protein is CASSRLQGNTEAFF.

The genes are TRBV5-1 and TRBJ2-2, with 9 bases fitting TRBD2. The CDR3 extends over 16 amino acids. Germline V gives CDR1 SGHRS, CDR2 YFSETQ. After removal of 1 base from V and 5 bases from J, the junction contained 6 bases not matched to a gene. CDR3 amino acids: CASSLSTSGSTGELFF. CDR3 bases: TGCGCCAGCAGCTTGTCAACTAGCGGGTCGACCGGGGAGCTGTTTTTT.

The rearrangement joins TRBV5-4 to TRBJ2-3; tentative D call: TRBD1 (6 bases). V was shortened by 4 bases and J by 4 bases, with 10 bases between the two germline ends. CDR3 length: 13 residues. The V gene's germline CDR1 is SGHNT and CDR2 YYREEE (reference sequence). Here the CDR3 DNA reads TGTGCCAGCAGCGTACAGGGATCAGATACGCAGTATTTT. It yields the protein CASSVQGSDTQYF.

The chain has TRBV9 and TRBJ1-1; 8 positions match TRBD1. V was clipped by 3 bases and J by 1 base; unmatched bases: 5. The CDR3 extends over 15 amino acids. Germline assignment: CDR1 SGDLS and CDR2 YYNGEE. The CDR3 loop reads CASSEGQGANTEAFF. CDR3 in DNA: TGTGCCAGCAGCGAGGGGCAGGGGGCGAACACTGAAGCTTTCTTT.

In this sample, this clone turned up a few times. The V gene is TRBV7-9, the J gene TRBJ2-5; 12 bases agree with TRBD2. Germline V gene data show CDR1 as SEHNR and CDR2 as FQNEAQ (reference sequence). This CDR3 is built from 19 residues. J lost 2 bases, V lost 5 bases, and 15 bases had no gene match. The CDR3 region is CASSQGWASGREGQETQYF. CDR3 bases: TGTGCCAGCAGCCAAGGATGGGCTAGCGGGAGGGAGGGGCAAGAGACCCAGTACTTC.

The genes are TRBV7-3 and TRBJ2-7, with 10 bases aligning to TRBD1. Germline CDR1 is SGHTA and CDR2 is FQGTGA. The CDR3 sequence is 15 residues long. The junction had 5 bases not matched to a gene; V was cut back by 3 bases and J by 3 bases. The CDR3 coding sequence is TGTGCCAGCAGCTTGACCGGGACAGGGGACTACGAGCAGTACTTC. It encodes CASSLTGTGDYEQYF.

This rearrangement joins TRBV28 to TRBJ2-7; a weak D match, TRBD2 (7 bases). The germline CDR1 and CDR2 sequences are MDHEN and SYDVKM. The length of the CDR3 is 17 residues. V was cut by 2 bases and J by 3 bases, with 20 bases left in between. CDR3 amino acids: CASSLVVWGEGVYEQYF. DNA for the CDR3: TGTGCCAGCAGTTTAGTTGTCTGGGGGGAGGGGGTCTACGAGCAGTACTTC.

The V call is TRBV30, the J call TRBJ2-3; 13 nucleotides align to TRBD2. The CDR3 covers 19 residues. The ends lost 2 bases at V and 2 bases at J; junction bases unmatched: 13. Germline V gene sequence: CDR1 GTSNPN, CDR2 SVGIG (reference sequence). The CDR3 sequence: CAWSPPGLAGPRLTDTQYF. Written as DNA, the CDR3 is TGTGCCTGGAGTCCACCGGGACTAGCGGGACCACGACTCACAGATACGCAGTATTTT.